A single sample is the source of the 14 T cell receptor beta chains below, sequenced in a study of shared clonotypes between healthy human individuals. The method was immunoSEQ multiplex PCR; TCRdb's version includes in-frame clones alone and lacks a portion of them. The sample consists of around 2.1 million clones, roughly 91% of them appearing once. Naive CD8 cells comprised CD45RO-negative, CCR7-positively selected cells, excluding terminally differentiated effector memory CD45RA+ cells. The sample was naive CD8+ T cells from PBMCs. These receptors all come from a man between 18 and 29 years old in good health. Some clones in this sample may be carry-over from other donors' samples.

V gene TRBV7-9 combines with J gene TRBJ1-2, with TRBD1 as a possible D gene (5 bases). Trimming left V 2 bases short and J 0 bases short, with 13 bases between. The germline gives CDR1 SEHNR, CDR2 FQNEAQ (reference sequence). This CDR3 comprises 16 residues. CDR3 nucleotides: TGTGCCAGCAGCTTATATGAAGGGGAATCTAACTATGGCTACACCTTC. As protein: CASSLYEGESNYGYTF.

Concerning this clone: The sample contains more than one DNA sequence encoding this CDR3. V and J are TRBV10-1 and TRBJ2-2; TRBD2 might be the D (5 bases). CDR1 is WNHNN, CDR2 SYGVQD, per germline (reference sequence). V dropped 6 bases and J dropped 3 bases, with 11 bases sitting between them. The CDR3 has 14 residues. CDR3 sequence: CASSRTGDTGELFF. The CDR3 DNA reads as TGCGCCAGCAGCCGGACTGGAGACACCGGGGAGCTGTTTTTT.

The DNA of the CDR3 is TGTGCCAGCAGTTACGCCGGGGAGGGTAATCAGCCCCAGCATTTT. Its translation: CASSYAGEGNQPQHF. This chain connects TRBV6-5 to TRBJ1-5; D is unresolved. Germline V gene data show CDR1 as MNHEY and CDR2 as SVGAGI. V was cut by 2 bases and J by 4 bases, with 12 bases left in between. CDR3 size: 15 residues.

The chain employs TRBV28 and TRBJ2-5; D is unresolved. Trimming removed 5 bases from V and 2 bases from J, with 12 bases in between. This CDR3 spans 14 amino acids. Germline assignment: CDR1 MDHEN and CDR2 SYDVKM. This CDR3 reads CASSLVAEQETQYF. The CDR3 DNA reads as TGTGCCAGCAGTCTCGTGGCGGAACAAGAGACCCAGTACTTC.

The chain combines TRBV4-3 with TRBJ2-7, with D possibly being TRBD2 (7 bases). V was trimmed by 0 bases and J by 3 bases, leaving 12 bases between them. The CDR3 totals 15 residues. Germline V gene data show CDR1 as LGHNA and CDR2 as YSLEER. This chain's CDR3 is CASSQEWRGHYEQYF. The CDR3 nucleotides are TGCGCCAGCAGCCAAGAATGGCGGGGGCACTACGAGCAGTACTTC.

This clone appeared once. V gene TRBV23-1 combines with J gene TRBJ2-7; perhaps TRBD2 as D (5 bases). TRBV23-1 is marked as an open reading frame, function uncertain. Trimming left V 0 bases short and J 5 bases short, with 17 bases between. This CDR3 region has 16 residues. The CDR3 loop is CASSQSRHRGVDEQYF. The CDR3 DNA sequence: TGCGCCAGCAGTCAATCGAGGCACCGGGGTGTGGACGAGCAGTACTTC.

The DNA for the CDR3 is TGTGCCAGTAGTCTCAGACTAGCGGGAGGAGACGAGCAGTACTTC. It yields the protein CASSLRLAGGDEQYF. This sequence joins TRBV19 and TRBJ2-7; 13 nucleotides line up with TRBD2. There are 15 residues in the CDR3. Germline V lookup: CDR1 LNHDA, CDR2 SQIVND (reference sequence). V dropped 5 bases and J dropped 5; count of bases not matched to a gene: 6.

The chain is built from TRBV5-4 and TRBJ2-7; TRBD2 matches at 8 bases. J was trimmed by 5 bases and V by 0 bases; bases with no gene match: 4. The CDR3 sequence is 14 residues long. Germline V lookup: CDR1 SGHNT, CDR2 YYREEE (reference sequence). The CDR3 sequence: CASSLGLAFHEQYF. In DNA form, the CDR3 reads TGTGCCAGCAGCTTGGGACTAGCGTTCCACGAGCAGTACTTC. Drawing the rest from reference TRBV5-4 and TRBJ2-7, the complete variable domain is ETGVTQSPTHLIKTRGQQVTLRCSSQSGHNTVSWYQQALGQGPQFIFQYYREEENGRGNFPPRFSGLQFPNYSSELNVNALELDDSALYLCASSLGLAFHEQYFGPGTRLTVT.

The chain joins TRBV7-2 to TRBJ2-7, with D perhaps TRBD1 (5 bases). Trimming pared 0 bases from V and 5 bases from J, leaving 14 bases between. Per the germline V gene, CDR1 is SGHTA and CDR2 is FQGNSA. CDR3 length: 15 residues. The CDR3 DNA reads TGTGCCAGCAGCTTAGCGCTATGGGGCAGGGACGAGCAGTACTTC. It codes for CASSLALWGRDEQYF.

CDR3 DNA sequence: TGCGCCAGCAGCTTGGTGGGGGACAGGGAGCGCGATGAGCAGTTCTTC. Residues: CASSLVGDRERDEQFF. The chain joins TRBV5-1 to TRBJ2-1; 9 nucleotides agree with TRBD1. V lost 0 bases to trimming and J lost 8 bases; unmatched junction nucleotides: 9. The germline V gene encodes CDR1 SGHRS and CDR2 YFSETQ. This CDR3 spans 16 amino acids.

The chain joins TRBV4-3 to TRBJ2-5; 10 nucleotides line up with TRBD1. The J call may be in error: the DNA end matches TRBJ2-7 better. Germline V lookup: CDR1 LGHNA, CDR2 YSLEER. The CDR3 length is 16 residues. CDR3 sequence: CASSQGVGTGDYEQYF. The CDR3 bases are TGCGCCAGCAGCCAAGGGGTAGGGACAGGGGACTACGAGCAGTACTTC.

The CDR3 DNA reads as TGCGCCAGCAGCCCGACCCCGGGGGGGAACACTGAAGCTTTCTTT. This encodes CASSPTPGGNTEAFF. The rearrangement joins TRBV5-1 to TRBJ1-1; D may be TRBD1 (5 bases). CDR1 SGHRS and CDR2 YFSETQ come from the germline V gene. This CDR3 contains 15 residues. V gave up 4 bases and J gave up 1 base, with 14 bases separating them.

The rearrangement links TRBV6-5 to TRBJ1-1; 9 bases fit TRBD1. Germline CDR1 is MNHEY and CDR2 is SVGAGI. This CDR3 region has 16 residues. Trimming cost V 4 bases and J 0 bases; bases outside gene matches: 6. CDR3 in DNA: TGTGCCAGCAGTTGGGGGACAGGGATGATGAACACTGAAGCTTTCTTT. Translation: CASSWGTGMMNTEAFF.

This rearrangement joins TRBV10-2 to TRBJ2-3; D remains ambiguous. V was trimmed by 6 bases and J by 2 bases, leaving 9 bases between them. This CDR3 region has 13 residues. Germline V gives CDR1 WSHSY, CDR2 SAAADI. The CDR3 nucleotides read TGCGCCAGCAGCCGGGCCGTCACAGATACGCAGTATTTT. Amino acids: CASSRAVTDTQYF.